This T cell receptor beta chain was obtained from a study of blood T cell repertoires in COVID-19. Study information: The study drew acute and convalescent COVID-19 samples from the United States, Italy and Spain. Nucleic acid was either cDNA or gDNA, and it came from T cells, B-cell-depleted T cells, or PBMCs.

Authors' analysis steps: Nucleated cell number was recorded as an estimate derived from reference gene primer amplification. The table came from immunoSEQ multiplex PCR; TCRdb's copy has only in-frame clones and leaves some out. From that table come the V and J calls and clone size; the DNA was used to work out D and trimming. The sample consists of 150,000 or so clones, 93% of them appearing once. Germline-derived CDR1 and CDR2 are MNHEY and SVGAGI. The V and J ends lost 6 bases and 8 bases respectively, with 17 bases between them. The CDR3 covers 14 residues. Sequenced: peripheral blood. The chain combines TRBV6-5 with TRBJ2-1, with a possible D match to TRBD2 (7 bases). This TCR came from a woman aged 55-69 years with COVID-19, enrolled during active disease. CDR3 coding DNA: TGTGCCAGCAGCTCAATAAGGGGGGGGGATGAGCAGTTCTTC. Amino acid sequence: CASSSIRGGDEQFF.